This TCR beta chain was profiled in a study of PD-1 blockade in classical Hodgkin lymphoma. Findings and caveats of the study: Nivolumab initiated under 1 year post-ASCT led to patient exclusion. The study reported lower baseline TCR diversity in newly diagnosed patients than in healthy donors. It was among complete responders that baseline diversity resembled that of newly diagnosed patients.

As to this clone: The antigen remains unidentified.

Only in-frame clones appear in the TCRdb table, and some are missing; sequencing was by immunoSEQ multiplex PCR. The sample has about 9,900 clones, approximately 90% seen once; the top ten hold around an eighth. The ends lost 9 bases at V and 7 bases at J; junction bases unmatched: 12. Per the germline V gene, CDR1 is SNHLY and CDR2 is FYNNEI. CDR3 length equals 14 residues. All the patients suffered relapse after autologous stem cell transplantation, and brentuximab vedotin exposure differed. The sample in question was peripheral blood mononuclear cells (PBMCs), obtained at baseline. The receptor was derived from a human donor with classical Hodgkin lymphoma. V usage is TRBV2 and J usage is TRBJ2-5; 9 nucleotides agree with TRBD1. The CDR3 loop reads CASLLQGAYGTQYF. The CDR3, as DNA: TGTGCCAGTCTATTACAGGGGGCCTATGGGACCCAGTACTTC.